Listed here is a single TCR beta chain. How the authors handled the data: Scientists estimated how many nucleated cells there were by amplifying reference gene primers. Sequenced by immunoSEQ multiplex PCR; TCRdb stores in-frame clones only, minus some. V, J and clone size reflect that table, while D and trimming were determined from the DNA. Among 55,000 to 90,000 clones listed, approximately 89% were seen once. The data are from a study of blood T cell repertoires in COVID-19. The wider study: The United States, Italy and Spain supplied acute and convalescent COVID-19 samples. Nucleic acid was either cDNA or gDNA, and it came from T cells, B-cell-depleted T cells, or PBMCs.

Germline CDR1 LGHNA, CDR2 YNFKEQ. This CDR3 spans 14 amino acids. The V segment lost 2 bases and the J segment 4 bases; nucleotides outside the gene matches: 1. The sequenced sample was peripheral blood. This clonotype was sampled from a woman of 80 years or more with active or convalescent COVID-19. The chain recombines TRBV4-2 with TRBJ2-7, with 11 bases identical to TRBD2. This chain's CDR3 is CASSQPSGGYEQYF. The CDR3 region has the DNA TGTGCCAGCAGCCAACCTAGCGGGGGGTACGAGCAGTACTTC.